This T cell receptor beta chain was recorded in a study of TIL therapy for anti-PD-1-resistant metastatic lung cancer. Study-wide points: This highly selected cohort may not generalize to typical lung cancer patients.

Regarding time point: pre-treatment sample, taken before nivolumab and TIL therapy. Tumor tissue came from excised metastases, mostly pleural nodules or supraclavicular lymph nodes. Tumor harvest preceded PD-1/PD-L1 blockade, followed by nivolumab treatment. Between the trimmed V and J ends, which lost 3 bases and 3 bases, there was a span of 10 bases. This CDR3 comprises 14 residues. Germline CDR1 MDHEN, CDR2 SYDVKM. As to this clone: Antigen unknown.

The libraries were made with immunoSEQ v3. Each library reached about 2 million read pairs, or about 5-6.5 million at deep level. Data came from immunoSEQ multiplex PCR; TCRdb stores just in-frame clones and leaves some out. Among roughly 7,000 clones listed, under 65% were seen once. Here the sequenced sample was tumor tissue, taken at baseline. This TCR came from a person aged 25 to 85 with non-small cell lung cancer. This chain joins TRBV28 and TRBJ2-3; TRBD1 is a possible D gene (5 bases). For the CDR3, the DNA is TGTGCCAGCAGTTTGACAGTCAGAACAGATACGCAGTATTTT. Its translation: CASSLTVRTDTQYF.